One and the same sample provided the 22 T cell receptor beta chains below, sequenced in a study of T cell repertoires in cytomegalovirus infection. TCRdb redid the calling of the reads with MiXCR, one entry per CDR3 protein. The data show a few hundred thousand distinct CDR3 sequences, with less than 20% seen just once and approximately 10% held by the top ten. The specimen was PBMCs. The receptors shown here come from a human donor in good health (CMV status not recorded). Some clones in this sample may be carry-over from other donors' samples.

This chain's CDR3 is CASSRQLVSKNIQYF. The DNA of the CDR3 is TGTGCCAGCAGTCGCCAACTAGTTTCCAAAAACATTCAGTACTTC. The rearrangement links TRBV6-2 or TRBV6-3 to TRBJ2-4; tentatively, D is TRBD2 (5 bases). Germline CDR1 is MNHEY and CDR2 is SVGEGT. The V gene lost 5 bases and the J gene lost 2 bases, with 13 bases spanning the gap. The CDR3 totals 15 residues.

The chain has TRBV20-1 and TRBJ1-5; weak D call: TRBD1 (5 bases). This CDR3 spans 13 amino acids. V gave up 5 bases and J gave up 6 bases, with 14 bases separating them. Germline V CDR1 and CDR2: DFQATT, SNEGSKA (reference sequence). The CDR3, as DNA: TGCAGTGCTTGGGGGGATTTCAGTCAGCCCCAGCATTTT. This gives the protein CSAWGDFSQPQHF.

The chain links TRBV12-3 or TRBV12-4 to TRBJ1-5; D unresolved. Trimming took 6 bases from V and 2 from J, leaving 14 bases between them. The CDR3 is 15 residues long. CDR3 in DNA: TGTGCCAGCAGCTTGACCCGTGATGGCAATCAGCCCCAGCATTTT. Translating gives CASSLTRDGNQPQHF.

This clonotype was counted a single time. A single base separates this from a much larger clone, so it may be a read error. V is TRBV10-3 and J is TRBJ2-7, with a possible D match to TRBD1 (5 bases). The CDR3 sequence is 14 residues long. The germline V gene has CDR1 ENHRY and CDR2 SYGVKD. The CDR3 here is CVISEVTGLDEQYF. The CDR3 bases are TGTGTCATCAGTGAGGTCACAGGATTGGACGAGCAGTACTTC.

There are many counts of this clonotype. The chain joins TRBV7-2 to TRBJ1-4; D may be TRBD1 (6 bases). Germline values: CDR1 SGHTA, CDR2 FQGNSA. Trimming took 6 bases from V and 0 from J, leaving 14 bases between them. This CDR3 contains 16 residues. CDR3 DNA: TGTGCCAGCAGGGACGAGGGGGGGGCAACTAATGAAAAACTGTTTTTT. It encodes CASRDEGGATNEKLFF.

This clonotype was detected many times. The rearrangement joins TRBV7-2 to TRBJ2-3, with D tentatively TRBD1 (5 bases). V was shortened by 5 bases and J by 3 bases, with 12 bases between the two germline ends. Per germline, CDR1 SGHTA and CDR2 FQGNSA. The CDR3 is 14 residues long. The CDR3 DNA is TGTGCCAGCAGCCAGGACATATCGACAGATACGCAGTATTTT. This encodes CASSQDISTDTQYF. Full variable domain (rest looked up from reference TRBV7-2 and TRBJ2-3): GAGVSQSPSNKVTEKGKDVELRCDPISGHTALYWYRQSLGQGLEFLIYFQGNSAPDKSGLPSDRFSAERTGGSVSTLTIQRTQQEDSAVYLCASSQDISTDTQYFGPGTRLTVL.

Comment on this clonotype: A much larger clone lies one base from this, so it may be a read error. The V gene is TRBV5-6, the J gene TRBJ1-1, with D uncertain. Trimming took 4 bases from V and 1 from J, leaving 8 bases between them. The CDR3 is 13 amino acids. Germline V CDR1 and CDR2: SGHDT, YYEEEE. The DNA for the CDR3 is TGTGCCAGCAGCCCCGACCCGAACACTGAAGCTTTCTTT. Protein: CASSPDPNTEAFF.

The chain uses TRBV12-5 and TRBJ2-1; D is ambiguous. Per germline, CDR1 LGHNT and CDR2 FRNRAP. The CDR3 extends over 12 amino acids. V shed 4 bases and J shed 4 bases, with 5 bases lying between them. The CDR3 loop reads CASGSGYNEQFF. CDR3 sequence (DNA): TGTGCTAGTGGTTCTGGTTACAATGAGCAGTTCTTC.

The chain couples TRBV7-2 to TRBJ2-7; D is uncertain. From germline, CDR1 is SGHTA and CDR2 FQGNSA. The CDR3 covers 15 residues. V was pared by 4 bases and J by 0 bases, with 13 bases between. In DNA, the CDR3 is TGTGCCAGCAGCTCCCGGGTCCTGAGCTCCTACGAGCAGTACTTC. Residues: CASSSRVLSSYEQYF. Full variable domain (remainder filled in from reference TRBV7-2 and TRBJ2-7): GAGVSQSPSNKVTEKGKDVELRCDPISGHTALYWYRQSLGQGLEFLIYFQGNSAPDKSGLPSDRFSAERTGGSVSTLTIQRTQQEDSAVYLCASSSRVLSSYEQYFGPGTRLTVT.

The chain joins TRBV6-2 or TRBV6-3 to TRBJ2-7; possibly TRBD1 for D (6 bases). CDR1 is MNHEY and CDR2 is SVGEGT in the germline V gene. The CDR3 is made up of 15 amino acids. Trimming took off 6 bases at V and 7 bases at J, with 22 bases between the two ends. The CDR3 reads CASREMGARLTEQYF. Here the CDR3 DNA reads TGTGCCAGCAGGGAGATGGGGGCACGTCTTACGGAGCAGTACTTC.

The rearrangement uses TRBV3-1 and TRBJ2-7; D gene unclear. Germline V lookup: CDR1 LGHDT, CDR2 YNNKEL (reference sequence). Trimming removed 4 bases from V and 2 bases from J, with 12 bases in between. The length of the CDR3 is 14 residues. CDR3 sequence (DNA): TGTGCCAGCAGCCCCAGTGGCAGACCCTACGAGCAGTACTTC. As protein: CASSPSGRPYEQYF.

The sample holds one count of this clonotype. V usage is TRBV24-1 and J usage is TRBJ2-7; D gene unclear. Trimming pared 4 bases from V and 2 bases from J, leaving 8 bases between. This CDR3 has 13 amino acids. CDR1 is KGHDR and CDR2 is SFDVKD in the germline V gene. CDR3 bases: TGTGCCACCAGTGACGGGTTTACCTACGAGCAGTACTTC. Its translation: CATSDGFTYEQYF.

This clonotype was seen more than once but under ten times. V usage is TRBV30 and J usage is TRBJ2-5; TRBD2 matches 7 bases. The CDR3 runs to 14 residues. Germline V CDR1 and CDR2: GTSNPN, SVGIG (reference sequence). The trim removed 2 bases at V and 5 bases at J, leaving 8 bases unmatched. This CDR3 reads CAWSWGRARETQYF. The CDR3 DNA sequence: TGTGCCTGGAGTTGGGGGAGGGCCCGGGAGACCCAGTACTTC.

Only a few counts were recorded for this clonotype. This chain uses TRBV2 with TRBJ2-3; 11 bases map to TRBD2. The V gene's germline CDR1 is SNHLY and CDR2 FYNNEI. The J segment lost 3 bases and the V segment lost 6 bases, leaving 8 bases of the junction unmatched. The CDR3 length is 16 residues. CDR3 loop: CASSLLAGVRTDTQYF. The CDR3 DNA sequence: TGTGCCAGCAGCTTACTAGCGGGAGTAAGGACAGATACGCAGTATTTT.

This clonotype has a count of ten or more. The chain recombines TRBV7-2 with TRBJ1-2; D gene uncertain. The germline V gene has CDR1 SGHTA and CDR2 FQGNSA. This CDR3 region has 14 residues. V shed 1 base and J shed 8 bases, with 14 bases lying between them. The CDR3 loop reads CASSLDRINVGYTF. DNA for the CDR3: TGTGCCAGCAGCTTAGACAGAATCAACGTGGGCTACACCTTC.

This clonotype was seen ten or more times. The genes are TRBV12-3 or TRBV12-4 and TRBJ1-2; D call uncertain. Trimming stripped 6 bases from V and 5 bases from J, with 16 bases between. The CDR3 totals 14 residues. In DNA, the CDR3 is TGTGCCAGCAGATCGACACTAGTCCCTTATGGCTACACCTTC. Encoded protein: CASRSTLVPYGYTF.

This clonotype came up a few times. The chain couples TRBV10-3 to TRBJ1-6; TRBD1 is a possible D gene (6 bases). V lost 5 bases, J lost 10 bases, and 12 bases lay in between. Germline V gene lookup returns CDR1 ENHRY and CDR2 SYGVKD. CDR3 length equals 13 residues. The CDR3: CAISPDRGSPLHF. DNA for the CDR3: TGTGCCATCAGTCCTGATAGGGGGTCACCCCTCCACTTT.

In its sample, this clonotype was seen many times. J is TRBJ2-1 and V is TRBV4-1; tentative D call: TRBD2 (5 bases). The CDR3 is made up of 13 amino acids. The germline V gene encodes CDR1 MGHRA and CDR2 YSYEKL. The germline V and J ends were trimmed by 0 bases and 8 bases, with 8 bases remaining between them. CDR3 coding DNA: TGCGCCAGCAGCCAAGATAATAGCGATGAGCAGTTCTTC. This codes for CASSQDNSDEQFF.

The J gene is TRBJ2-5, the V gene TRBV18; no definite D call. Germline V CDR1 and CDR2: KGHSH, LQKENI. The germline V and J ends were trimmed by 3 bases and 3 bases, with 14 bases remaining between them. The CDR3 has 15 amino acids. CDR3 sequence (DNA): TGTGCCAGCTCACCCACTGTGGGATTTGAAGAGACCCAGTACTTC. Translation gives CASSPTVGFEETQYF.

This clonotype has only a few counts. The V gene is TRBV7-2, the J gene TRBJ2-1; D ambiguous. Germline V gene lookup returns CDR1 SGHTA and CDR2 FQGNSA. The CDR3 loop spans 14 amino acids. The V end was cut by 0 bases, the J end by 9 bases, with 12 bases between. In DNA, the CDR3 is TGTGCCAGCAGCTTAGCCCCCTCCCCGAGTGAGCAGTTCTTC. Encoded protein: CASSLAPSPSEQFF.

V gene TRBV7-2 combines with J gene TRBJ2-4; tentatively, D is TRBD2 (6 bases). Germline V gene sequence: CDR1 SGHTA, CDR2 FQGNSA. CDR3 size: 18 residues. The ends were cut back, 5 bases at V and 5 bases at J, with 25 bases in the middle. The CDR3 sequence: CASSLQPVSSARENIQYF. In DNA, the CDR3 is TGTGCCAGCAGCCTTCAACCGGTGTCTAGCGCCCGTGAAAACATTCAGTACTTC.

The CDR3 DNA reads TGTGCCAGTAGTAACGACCGAGACAATGAGCAGTTCTTC. Translated, it gives CASSNDRDNEQFF. The V and J genes are TRBV19 and TRBJ2-1; D ambiguous. From germline, CDR1 is LNHDA and CDR2 SQIVND (reference sequence). With 4 bases removed from V and 5 bases from J, the gap between germline ends came to 9 bases. The CDR3 length is 13 residues.